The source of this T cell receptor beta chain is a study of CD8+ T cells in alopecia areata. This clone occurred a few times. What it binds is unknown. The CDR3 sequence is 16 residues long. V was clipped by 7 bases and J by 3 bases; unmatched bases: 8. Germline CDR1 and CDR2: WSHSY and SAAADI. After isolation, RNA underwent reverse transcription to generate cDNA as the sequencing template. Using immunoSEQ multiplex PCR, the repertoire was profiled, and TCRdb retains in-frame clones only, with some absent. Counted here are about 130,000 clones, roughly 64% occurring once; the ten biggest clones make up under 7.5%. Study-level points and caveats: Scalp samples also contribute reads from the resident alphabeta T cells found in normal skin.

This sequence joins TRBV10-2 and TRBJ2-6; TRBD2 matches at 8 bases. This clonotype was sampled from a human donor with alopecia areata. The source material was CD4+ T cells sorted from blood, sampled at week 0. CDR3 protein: CASTPRGGSGANVLTF. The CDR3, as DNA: TGCGCCAGCACTCCCCGGGGGGGGAGTGGGGCCAACGTCCTGACTTTC.